The 2 T cell receptor beta chains given below trace back to one sample, sequenced in a study of early T cells in non-severe SARS-CoV-2 infection. TCRdb re-analysed the 5' RACE reads in MiXCR, keeping a single row per CDR3 protein. This sample has tens of thousands of distinct CDR3 sequences, with under 5.5% found just once. The sample consisted of whole blood, taken at baseline. These receptors were obtained from an adult who was a healthcare worker with PCR-confirmed SARS-CoV-2 infection or an uninfected control (not recorded which).

This clonotype was observed at least ten times. This sequence joins TRBV29-1 and TRBJ2-7; TRBD1 matches at 11 bases. The CDR3 has 12 amino acids. After removal of 7 bases from V and 2 bases from J, the junction contained 1 base not matched to a gene. Germline V gene data show CDR1 as SQVTM and CDR2 as ANQGSEA. DNA for the CDR3: TGCAGCGCGGGACAGGGGGCCTACGAGCAGTACTTC. Translated, it gives CSAGQGAYEQYF.

In its sample, this clonotype was seen many times. This chain connects TRBV15 to TRBJ1-4, with D uncertain. This CDR3 is 16 amino acids long. Trimming removed 4 bases at V and 10 bases at J, with 22 bases between. Germline V gene data show CDR1 as LNHNV and CDR2 as YYDKDF (reference sequence). The CDR3 here is CATSNTRFPPDGKLFF. CDR3 coding DNA: TGTGCCACCAGCAACACCCGATTTCCGCCCGACGGAAAACTGTTTTTT.